Listed here is a single TCR beta chain. The sample is drawn from a study of PD-1 blockade in mismatch repair-deficient tumors. Assay used: immunoSEQ multiplex PCR; TCRdb lists only in-frame clones, some missing. The sample shows approximately 120,000 clones, about 86% of them seen only once. Here the sequenced sample was peripheral blood, taken 44 weeks after starting pembrolizumab. The TCR comes from an adult with mismatch repair-deficient cancer.

The CDR3 region is CATSQSSYNEQFF. CDR3 nucleotide sequence: TGTGCCACCTCACAGAGCTCCTACAATGAGCAGTTCTTC. The chain combines TRBV19 with TRBJ2-1; no firm D call. Trimming took off 10 bases at V and 0 bases at J, with 10 bases between the two ends. CDR3 size: 13 residues. Germline lookup yields CDR1 LNHDA and CDR2 SQIVND (reference sequence).